The 2 T cell receptor beta chains listed next were all sequenced from one sample in a study of T cell repertoires in cytomegalovirus infection. Their antigens are not known. TCRdb re-called the reads through MiXCR, storing one row per CDR3 protein. The data show about a million distinct CDR3 sequences, 31% seen once. This specimen was cultured CD8+ T cells from PBMCs, taken from culture after CMV antigen stimulation. All receptors come from a human donor in good health (CMV status not recorded). Some clones in this sample may be carry-over from other donors' samples.

At least ten counts were recorded for this clonotype. The chain is built from TRBV7-6 and TRBJ1-1; D call uncertain. V dropped 6 bases and J dropped 3 bases, with 11 bases sitting between them. The CDR3 has 13 residues. Germline V gene lookup returns CDR1 SGHVS and CDR2 FNYEAQ. This chain's CDR3 is CASRRQEDTEAFF. The DNA for the CDR3 is TGTGCCAGCAGACGGCAGGAAGACACTGAAGCTTTCTTT.

The chain is built from TRBV18 and TRBJ2-1; a weak D match, TRBD1 (5 bases). Per germline, CDR1 KGHSH and CDR2 LQKENI. The CDR3 is 16 residues long. Deletions cut 2 bases from V and 15 bases from J, with 26 bases between. CDR3 in DNA: TGTGCCAGCTCACCAGACGGCCAGAGGACATATATTCGGTGGTTCTTC. Its translation: CASSPDGQRTYIRWFF.